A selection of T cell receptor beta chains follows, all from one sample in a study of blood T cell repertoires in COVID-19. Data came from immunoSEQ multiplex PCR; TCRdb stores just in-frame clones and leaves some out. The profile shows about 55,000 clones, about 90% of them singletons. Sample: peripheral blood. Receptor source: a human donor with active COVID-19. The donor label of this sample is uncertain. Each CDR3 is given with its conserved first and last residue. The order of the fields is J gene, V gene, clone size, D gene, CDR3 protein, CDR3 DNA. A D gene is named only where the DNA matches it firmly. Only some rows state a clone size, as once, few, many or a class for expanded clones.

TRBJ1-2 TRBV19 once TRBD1 CASSITGGNYGYTF TGTGCCAGTAGTATAACAGGGGGCAACTATGGCTACACCTTC
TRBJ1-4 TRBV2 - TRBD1 CASSLQQLQGLNEKLFF TGTGCCAGCAGCCTTCAACAGTTACAGGGGTTGAACGAAAAACTGTTTTTT
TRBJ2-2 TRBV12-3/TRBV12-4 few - CASSQNLAGELFF TGTGCCAGCAGTCAGAACCTGGCCGGGGAGCTGTTTTTT
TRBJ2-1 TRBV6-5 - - CASSSGVLSYNEQFF TGTGCCAGCAGTTCGGGGGTTTTGTCCTACAATGAGCAGTTCTTC
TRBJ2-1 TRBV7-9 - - CASSPSDEQFF TGTGCCAGCAGCCCTAGCGATGAGCAGTTCTTC
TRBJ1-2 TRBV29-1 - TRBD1 CSVRQGSNYGYTF TGCAGCGTCAGACAGGGGAGTAACTATGGCTACACCTTC
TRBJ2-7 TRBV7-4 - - CASSFMEAYEQYF TGTGCCAGCAGCTTTATGGAGGCTTACGAGCAGTACTTC
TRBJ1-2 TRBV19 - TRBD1 CASSPQTGNYGYTF TGTGCCAGTAGTCCTCAGACAGGGAACTATGGCTACACCTTC
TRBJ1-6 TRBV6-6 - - CASSYRDNSPLHF TGTGCCAGCAGTTACCGAGATAATTCACCCCTCCACTTT
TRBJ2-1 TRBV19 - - CASSKETVSYNEQFF TGTGCCAGTAGTAAGGAGACAGTTTCCTACAATGAGCAGTTCTTC
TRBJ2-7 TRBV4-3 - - CASSRRNGPGPVEQYF TGCGCCAGCAGCCGCAGAAACGGCCCAGGGCCGGTCGAGCAGTACTTC
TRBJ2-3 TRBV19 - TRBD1 CASSLTGMPDTQYF TGTGCCAGTAGTTTGACAGGGATGCCAGATACGCAGTATTTT
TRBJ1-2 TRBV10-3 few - CAIRKEPGGLLGYTF TGTGCCATAAGGAAGGAACCCGGAGGTTTGCTTGGCTACACCTTC
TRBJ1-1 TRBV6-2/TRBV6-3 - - CASSYSEGRIRTEAFF TGTGCCAGCAGTTACTCAGAGGGAAGGATTCGCACTGAAGCTTTCTTT
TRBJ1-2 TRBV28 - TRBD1 CASSLSYPGTGGGYTF TGTGCCAGCAGTTTATCCTATCCCGGGACAGGGGGTGGCTACACCTTC
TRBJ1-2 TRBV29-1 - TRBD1 CSVEDSWTGFGYTF TGCAGCGTTGAAGATTCTTGGACAGGGTTTGGCTACACCTTC
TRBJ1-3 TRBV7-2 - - CASSLSQRRGMSSGNTIYF TGTGCCAGCAGCTTATCCCAACGGCGGGGTATGAGCTCTGGAAACACCATATATTTT
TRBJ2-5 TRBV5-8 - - CASSPQTGLRTQYF TGTGCCAGCAGCCCACAAACAGGGCTCAGGACCCAGTACTTC
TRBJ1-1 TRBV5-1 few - CASRVGSAGQAEAFF TGCGCCAGCAGAGTGGGTTCGGCAGGGCAAGCTGAAGCTTTCTTT
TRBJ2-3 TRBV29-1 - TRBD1 CSGDREVTDTQYF TGCAGCGGGGACAGGGAGGTGACAGATACGCAGTATTTT
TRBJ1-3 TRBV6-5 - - CASSPERETGNTIYF TGTGCCAGCTCCCCGGAGAGGGAAACGGGAAACACCATATATTTT
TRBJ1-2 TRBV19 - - CASSIGFQGFFGSYGYTF TGTGCCAGTAGTATAGGTTTCCAGGGATTTTTCGGGTCGTATGGCTACACCTTC
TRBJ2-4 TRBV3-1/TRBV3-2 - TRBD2 CASSSTGGGQQYF TGTGCCAGCAGCTCCACCGGGGGGGGCCAACAGTACTTC
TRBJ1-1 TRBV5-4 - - CASSPTTGWTEAFF TGTGCCAGCAGCCCCACGACAGGATGGACTGAAGCTTTCTTT
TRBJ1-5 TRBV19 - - CATGQTADSNQPQHF TGTGCCACAGGACAGACAGCCGATAGCAATCAGCCCCAGCATTTT
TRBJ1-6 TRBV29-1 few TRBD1 CSVGTGGNSPLHF TGCAGCGTTGGAACAGGGGGGAATTCACCCCTCCACTTT
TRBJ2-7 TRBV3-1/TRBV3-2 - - CASSRKNGPAGQSYEQYF TGTGCCAGCAGCCGAAAGAACGGGCCTGCGGGCCAGTCCTACGAGCAGTACTTC
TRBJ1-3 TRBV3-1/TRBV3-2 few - CASSLRSGNTIYF TGTGCCAGCAGCTTGAGAAGCGGAAACACCATATATTTT
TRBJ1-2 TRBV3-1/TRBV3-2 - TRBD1 CASSQDRWGLRGLGGYTF TGTGCCAGCAGCCAAGATCGGTGGGGACTGAGGGGGCTGGGTGGCTACACCTTC
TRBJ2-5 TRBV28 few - CASSLPAAKTQYF TGTGCCAGCAGTTTACCAGCGGCCAAGACCCAGTACTTC
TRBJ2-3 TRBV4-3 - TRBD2 CASSPTSGDTDTQYF TGCGCCAGCAGCCCGACTAGCGGAGACACAGATACGCAGTATTTT
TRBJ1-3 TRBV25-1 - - CASSESGAGNTIYF TGTGCCAGCAGTGAGTCGGGGGCTGGAAACACCATATATTTT
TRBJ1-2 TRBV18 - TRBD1 CASSSGQGNGYTF TGTGCCAGCTCGTCAGGACAGGGGAATGGCTACACCTTC
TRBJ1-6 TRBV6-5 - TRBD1 CASSSDRAGNSPLHF TGTGCCAGCAGTTCTGACAGGGCCGGGAATTCACCCCTCCACTTT
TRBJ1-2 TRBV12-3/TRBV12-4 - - CASSSTVNYGYTF TGTGCCAGCAGTTCGACAGTAAACTATGGCTACACCTTC
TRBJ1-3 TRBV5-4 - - CASSLGQGNTIYF TGTGCCAGCAGCTTGGGCCAGGGAAACACCATATATTTT
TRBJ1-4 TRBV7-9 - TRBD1 CASSLAQGAREKLFF TGTGCCAGCAGCTTAGCGCAGGGGGCGCGTGAAAAACTGTTTTTT
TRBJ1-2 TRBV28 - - CASSLLMGGSNTGNYGYTF TGTGCCAGCAGTTTATTAATGGGGGGGAGCAACACGGGGAACTATGGCTACACCTTC
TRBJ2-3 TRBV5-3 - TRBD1 CARSLGTGGADTQYF TGTGCCAGAAGCTTAGGGACAGGGGGCGCAGATACGCAGTATTTT
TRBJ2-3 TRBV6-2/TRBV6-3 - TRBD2 CASSPPLQLAGITDTQYF TGTGCCAGCAGTCCACCTCTCCAACTAGCGGGGATAACAGATACGCAGTATTTT
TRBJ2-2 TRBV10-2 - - CASTGGGPYTGELFF TGCGCCAGCACTGGCGGGGGCCCCTACACCGGGGAGCTGTTTTTT
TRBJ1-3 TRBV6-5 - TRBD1 CASLGQGVRNTIYF TGTGCCAGCCTGGGACAGGGAGTTCGAAACACCATATATTTT